These T cell receptor beta chains were read from a single sample in a study of blood T cell repertoires in COVID-19. Sequencing used immunoSEQ multiplex PCR; TCRdb keeps in-frame clones, though not all of them. The sample contains 300,000 to 400,000 clones, around 86% of which appear only once. What was sequenced was peripheral blood. The receptors shown here come from a human donor in a cohort sampled during active COVID-19. The CDR3 runs from the conserved cysteine through the conserved F or W. The D gene is left open where the match is weak. A clone size is listed for some rows: how often the clone was seen (once, few, many), or a class if it is expanded.

d_call	v_call	j_call	clone_size	cdr3_length	cdr3_aa	cdr3_nt
-	TRBV2	TRBJ2-2	-	16	CASRRGGGMNTGELFF	TGTGCCAGCAGGCGAGGGGGCGGGATGAACACCGGGGAGCTGTTTTTT
TRBD1	TRBV7-2	TRBJ2-3	-	15	CASSLYQGATDTQYF	TGTGCCAGCAGCTTATACCAGGGGGCTACAGATACGCAGTATTTT
TRBD1	TRBV19	TRBJ2-1	few	13	CASSKTGNNEQFF	TGTGCCAGTAGTAAGACAGGGAACAATGAGCAGTTCTTC
-	TRBV5-1	TRBJ2-5	-	11	CASSFQETQYF	TGCGCCAGCAGCTTTCAGGAGACCCAGTACTTC
TRBD2	TRBV14	TRBJ2-1	once	18	CASSHSLAGGKSNNEQFF	TGTGCCAGCAGCCATAGTCTAGCGGGGGGCAAATCAAACAATGAGCAGTTCTTC
TRBD1	TRBV30	TRBJ2-7	-	13	CAWRRGLSYEQYF	TGTGCCTGGAGGAGGGGGCTTTCCTACGAGCAGTACTTC
-	TRBV7-8	TRBJ2-5	once	12	CASSLRGETQYF	TGTGCCAGCAGCTTACGGGGAGAGACCCAGTACTTC
TRBD2	TRBV5-1	TRBJ2-3	-	14	CASSLAAGADTQYF	TGCGCCAGCAGCTTGGCCGCGGGGGCAGATACGCAGTATTTT
TRBD1	TRBV13	TRBJ1-1	-	14	CASSLRDRGTEAFF	TGTGCCAGCAGCTTACGGGACAGGGGAACTGAAGCTTTCTTT
TRBD2	TRBV5-1	TRBJ2-2	-	16	CASSHLAGGDTGELFF	TGCGCCAGCAGCCATCTAGCGGGAGGCGACACCGGGGAGCTGTTTTTT
-	TRBV11-1	TRBJ1-2	-	14	CASSFSGQGYEYTF	TGTGCCAGCAGCTTTTCAGGGCAGGGCTACGAGTACACCTTC
TRBD2	TRBV5-6	TRBJ2-3	-	17	CASSLISRRGGTDTQYF	TGTGCCAGCAGCTTGATAAGCAGGCGGGGGGGCACAGATACGCAGTATTTT
TRBD1	TRBV2	TRBJ2-2	-	14	CASSRTGNTGELFF	TGTGCCAGCAGCCGGACAGGGAACACCGGGGAGCTGTTTTTT
-	TRBV5-5	TRBJ2-7	-	14	CASSLQQGPYEQYF	TGTGCCAGCAGCTTGCAGCAGGGTCCCTACGAGCAGTACTTC
TRBD1	TRBV20-1	TRBJ1-4	-	15	CSASPPGTGDEKLFF	TGCAGTGCTAGTCCACCCGGGACAGGGGATGAAAAACTGTTTTTT
TRBD1	TRBV24-1	TRBJ1-1	-	13	CATSEPTGRKAFF	TGTGCCACCAGTGAGCCGACAGGGCGAAAAGCTTTCTTT
TRBD1	TRBV5-1	TRBJ1-2	-	14	CASSVGQRNYGYTF	TGCGCCAGCAGCGTGGGACAGCGCAACTATGGCTACACCTTC
-	TRBV5-1	TRBJ2-5	-	14	CASSLGLLHETQYF	TGCGCCAGCAGCTTGGGCTTATTACACGAGACCCAGTACTTC
-	TRBV30	TRBJ1-1	-	15	CAWSVRFDLNTEAFF	TGTGCCTGGAGTGTTCGATTCGACTTGAACACTGAAGCTTTCTTT
TRBD1	TRBV28	TRBJ2-7	few	19	CASSRATSGTEPLSYEQYF	TGTGCCAGCAGTCGCGCGACATCCGGGACAGAACCCCTCTCCTACGAGCAGTACTTC
TRBD1	TRBV23-1	TRBJ2-2	-	15	CASKQTGACTGELFF	TGCGCCAGCAAACAGACAGGGGCTTGCACCGGGGAGCTGTTTTTT
TRBD1	TRBV15	TRBJ2-5	-	18	CATSRSFSGGTYQETQYF	TGTGCCACCAGCAGGAGTTTTTCAGGGGGCACTTACCAAGAGACCCAGTACTTC
-	TRBV5-1	TRBJ1-4	-	17	CASSLGTILATNEKLFF	TGCGCCAGCAGCTTAGGGACTATACTTGCAACTAATGAAAAACTGTTTTTT
-	TRBV5-1	TRBJ1-1	-	12	CASSFMGAEAFF	TGCGCCAGCAGCTTTATGGGAGCTGAAGCTTTCTTT
TRBD1	TRBV28	TRBJ1-1	once	12	CASRQGNTEAFF	TGTGCCAGTCGACAGGGGAACACTGAAGCTTTCTTT
-	TRBV6-1	TRBJ1-2	once	14	CASSEGGGRLGYTF	TGTGCCAGCAGTGAAGGGGGGGGGCGGTTAGGCTACACCTTC
TRBD1	TRBV11-1	TRBJ2-5	many	14	CASSFGTEQETQYF	TGTGCCAGCAGCTTCGGGACAGAGCAAGAGACCCAGTACTTC
-	TRBV6-4	TRBJ2-1	-	21	CASSDSWGVASRVQVYNEQFF	TGTGCCAGCAGTGACTCTTGGGGGGTAGCCTCTCGTGTTCAGGTCTACAATGAGCAGTTCTTC
-	TRBV20-1	TRBJ1-1	-	14	CSASGGGWSTEAFF	TGCAGTGCTAGTGGGGGGGGCTGGTCCACTGAAGCTTTCTTT
-	TRBV9	TRBJ1-2	-	15	CASSAPGTSSYGYTF	TGTGCCAGCAGCGCTCCCGGGACATCGAGCTATGGCTACACCTTC
TRBD2	TRBV7-2	TRBJ2-3	-	15	CASSRGGASPNTQYF	TGTGCCAGCAGCCGGGGGGGGGCCTCACCTAATACGCAGTATTTT
-	TRBV7-9	TRBJ2-3	-	19	CASSLKIGLERSSTDTQYF	TGTGCCAGCAGCTTAAAGATAGGACTCGAACGGTCTAGCACAGATACGCAGTATTTT
TRBD2	TRBV24-1	TRBJ2-3	-	15	CATSVASGVTDTQYF	TGTGCCACCAGTGTGGCTAGCGGGGTCACAGATACGCAGTATTTT
-	TRBV7-9	TRBJ2-7	-	17	CASSLHLSTRYSYEQYF	TGTGCCAGCAGCTTACATCTTTCGACTAGATACTCCTACGAGCAGTACTTC
TRBD1	TRBV9	TRBJ2-1	-	14	CASSAGTGGYEQFF	TGTGCCAGCAGCGCGGGGACAGGGGGCTATGAGCAGTTCTTC
TRBD2	TRBV5-4	TRBJ2-1	-	16	CASSLTRREGLNEQFF	TGTGCCAGCAGCTTGACTAGGCGGGAGGGCCTTAATGAGCAGTTCTTC
TRBD2	TRBV19	TRBJ2-2	-	16	CASSRTSGLYTGELFF	TGTGCCAGTAGTCGGACTAGCGGGCTTTACACCGGGGAGCTGTTTTTT
TRBD1	TRBV10-3	TRBJ2-7	-	16	CAISDSSRTGSYEQYF	TGTGCCATCAGTGATAGTAGCAGGACAGGGTCCTACGAGCAGTACTTC
-	TRBV3-1/TRBV3-2	TRBJ1-3	-	15	CASSQDLGQGNTIYF	TGTGCCAGCAGCCAAGATCTAGGACAGGGAAACACCATATATTTT
-	TRBV28	TRBJ1-3	-	16	CASSSWGHGQANTIYF	TGTGCCAGCAGTTCCTGGGGCCACGGCCAGGCGAACACCATATATTTT